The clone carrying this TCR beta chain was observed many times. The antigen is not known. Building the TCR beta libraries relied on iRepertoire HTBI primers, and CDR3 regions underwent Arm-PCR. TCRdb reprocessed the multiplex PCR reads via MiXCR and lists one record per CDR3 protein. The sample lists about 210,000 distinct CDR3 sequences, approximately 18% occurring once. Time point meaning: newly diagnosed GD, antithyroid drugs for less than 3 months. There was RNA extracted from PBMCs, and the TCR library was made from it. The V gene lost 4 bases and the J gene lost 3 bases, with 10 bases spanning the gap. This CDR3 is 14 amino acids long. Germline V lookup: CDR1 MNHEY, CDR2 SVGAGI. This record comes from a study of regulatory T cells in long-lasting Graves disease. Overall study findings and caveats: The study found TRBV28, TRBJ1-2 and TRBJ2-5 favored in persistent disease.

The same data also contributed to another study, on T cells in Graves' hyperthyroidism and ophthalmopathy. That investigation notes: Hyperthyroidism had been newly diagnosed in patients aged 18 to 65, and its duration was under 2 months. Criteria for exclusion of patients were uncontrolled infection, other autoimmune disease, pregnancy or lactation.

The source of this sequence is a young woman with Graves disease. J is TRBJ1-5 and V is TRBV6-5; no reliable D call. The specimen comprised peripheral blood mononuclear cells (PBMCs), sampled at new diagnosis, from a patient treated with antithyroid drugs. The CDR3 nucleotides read TGTGCCAGCAGTTCATCAAGCGTCAATCAGCCCCAGCATTTT. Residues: CASSSSSVNQPQHF.